This T cell receptor (beta chain) came from a study of a mutant IDH1 vaccine in newly diagnosed glioma. In the study overall: Treated patients had a mean age of about 44 years and an approximately 60% male, around 38% female split. Those enrolled had earlier been treated with radiotherapy, temozolomide, or both, mostly both.

Clones were sequenced by immunoSEQ multiplex PCR, and TCRdb holds only the in-frame ones, with some missing. The table shows around 50,000 clones, with more than 80% occurring only once. Stated time point: baseline, week 1 (first vaccination visit). The treatment denotes: pre-vaccination baseline after standard-of-care therapy. As to this clone: Its cognate antigen is unknown.

Points from the study as a whole: With respect to changes in top peripheral T cell clonotypes, pseudoprogression seemed unrelated.

The CDR3 extends over 13 amino acids. V was pared by 6 bases and J by 5 bases, with 16 bases between. Germline assignment: CDR1 SQVTM and CDR2 ANQGSEA. The sequencing used PBMCs, collected from a glioma patient treated with radiotherapy, temozolomide or both. The V gene is TRBV29-1, the J gene TRBJ1-1; D might be TRBD1 (5 bases). The source is a man aged 35-49 years with glioma. The CDR3 sequence is CSVAQVLFTEAFF. The DNA for the CDR3 is TGCAGCGTCGCACAGGTACTGTTTACTGAAGCTTTCTTT. Full variable domain (remainder filled in from reference TRBV29-1 and TRBJ1-1): SAVISQKPSRDICQRGTSLTIQCQVDSQVTMMFWYRQQPGQSLTLIATANQGSEATYESGFVIDKFPISRPNLTFSTLTVSNMSPEDSSIYLCSVAQVLFTEAFFGQGTRLTVV.